A single sample is the source of the 19 T cell receptor beta chains below, sequenced in a study of blood T cell repertoires in COVID-19. Clones were read by immunoSEQ multiplex PCR, and TCRdb kept only the in-frame ones, dropping some. The table records around 130,000 clones, about 81% of them present only once. The specimen sequenced was PBMCs or T cells enriched from blood (not recorded which). The receptors were gathered from a middle-aged man with acute COVID-19.

The genes are TRBV25-1 and TRBJ2-1; TRBD1 matches 8 bases. This CDR3 is 16 amino acids long. V was pared by 5 bases and J by 1 base, with 7 bases of the junction left unmatched. Germline lookup yields CDR1 MGHDK and CDR2 SYGVNS. The chain's CDR3 is CASSPGTGLSYNEQFF. The CDR3 coding sequence is TGTGCCAGCAGTCCCGGGACAGGCCTTTCCTACAATGAGCAGTTCTTC.

This chain links TRBV12-3 or TRBV12-4 with TRBJ1-2, with D possibly TRBD1 on 5 matching bases. CDR3 length: 13 residues. V lost 8 bases and J 6 bases, leaving 16 bases between the germline ends. The CDR3 here is CASSFGGENGYTF. The CDR3 DNA follows: TGTGCCAGCTCCTTTGGGGGGGAGAATGGCTACACCTTC.

The chain recombines TRBV5-1 with TRBJ1-2; D is undetermined. Germline loops: CDR1 SGHRS, CDR2 YFSETQ. The CDR3 extends over 13 amino acids. Trimming cost V 0 bases and J 2 bases, with 5 bases left between them. This chain's CDR3 is CASSLDGNYGYTF. CDR3 in DNA: TGCGCCAGCAGCTTGGACGGGAACTATGGCTACACCTTC. The variable domain in full, completed from reference TRBV5-1 and TRBJ1-2, reads KAGVTQTPRYLIKTRGQQVTLSCSPISGHRSVSWYQQTPGQGLQFLFEYFSETQRNKGNFPGRFSGRQFSNSRSEMNVSTLELGDSALYLCASSLDGNYGYTFGSGTRLTVV.

This clone appeared a few times. This chain connects TRBV6-4 to TRBJ1-4; TRBD1 matches at 8 bases. The length of the CDR3 is 20 residues. Germline-derived CDR1 and CDR2 are MRHNA and SNTAGT. V lost 0 bases and J lost 0; bases outside the gene matches: 12. The CDR3 loop reads CASSDSLADRAFATNEKLFF. The CDR3 DNA reads TGTGCCAGCAGTGACTCACTTGCGGACAGGGCTTTTGCAACTAATGAAAAACTGTTTTTT.

By sample fraction, this clone is medium-sized (0.01 to 0.1%). This chain uses TRBV19 with TRBJ1-3; no definite D call. The CDR3 spans 16 residues. Germline V gene sequence: CDR1 LNHDA, CDR2 SQIVND (reference sequence). The ends were cut back, 5 bases at V and 0 bases at J, with 14 bases in the middle. CDR3 nucleotide sequence: TGTGCCAGTAGTCTTCGAGATCCCTCCTCTGGAAACACCATATATTTT. Translated: CASSLRDPSSGNTIYF.

The chain joins TRBV18 to TRBJ2-7, with a tentative D call TRBD2 (6 bases). From germline, CDR1 is KGHSH and CDR2 LQKENI. The CDR3 totals 15 residues. The V gene lost 6 bases and the J gene lost 5 bases, with 20 bases spanning the gap. The CDR3 DNA is TGTGCCAGCTCCTTCCGCTCCTCGGGGGAGGACGAGCAGTACTTC. It specifies CASSFRSSGEDEQYF. Supplemented by reference TRBV18 and TRBJ2-7, the full variable domain reads NAGVMQNPRHLVRRRGQEARLRCSPMKGHSHVYWYRQLPEEGLKFMVYLQKENIIDESGMPKERFSAEFPKEGPSILRIQQVVRGDSAAYFCASSFRSSGEDEQYFGPGTRLTVT.

The V call is TRBV7-2, the J call TRBJ2-5, with 7 bases fitting TRBD2. This CDR3 spans 16 amino acids. Losses at the gene ends were 3 bases for V and 0 bases for J; bases not matched to a gene: 7. The V gene's germline CDR1 is SGHTA and CDR2 FQGNSA. As DNA, the CDR3 is TGTGCCAGCAGCTTTGTGGGCGGGGGTCACCAAGAGACCCAGTACTTC. Protein product: CASSFVGGGHQETQYF.

This chain links TRBV12-1 with TRBJ2-1; the D call in the table, TRBD2, was not verified against the DNA. TRBV12-1 is reported as a pseudogene. The CDR3 consists of 16 residues. DNA of the CDR3: TGTGCCAGCAGCTTTTTAACTAGCGGCCAGAAGGATGAGCAGTTCTTC. It yields the protein CASSFLTSGQKDEQFF.

The chain carries TRBV7-3 and TRBJ1-1; TRBD1 matches at 11 bases. The CDR3 contains 15 residues. Germline V gene sequence: CDR1 SGHTA, CDR2 FQGTGA. Trimming cost V 2 bases and J 7 bases; bases outside gene matches: 6. As DNA, the CDR3 is TGTGCCAGCAGCTTATGGGACAGGGGGTCTCATGAAGCTTTCTTT. Translated, it gives CASSLWDRGSHEAFF.

This clone was counted a few times. The genes are TRBV5-1 and TRBJ2-3, with TRBD2 as a possible D gene (6 bases). Trimming cost V 6 bases and J 3 bases, with 20 bases left between them. Germline V gene data show CDR1 as SGHRS and CDR2 as YFSETQ. This CDR3 comprises 16 residues. The CDR3 coding sequence is TGCGCCAGCAACCCTGGAGGAGGGTTGGGAACAGATACGCAGTATTTT. It encodes CASNPGGGLGTDTQYF. Full variable domain (missing parts from reference TRBV5-1 and TRBJ2-3): KAGVTQTPRYLIKTRGQQVTLSCSPISGHRSVSWYQQTPGQGLQFLFEYFSETQRNKGNFPGRFSGRQFSNSRSEMNVSTLELGDSALYLCASNPGGGLGTDTQYFGPGTRLTVL.

The CDR3 DNA reads TGTGCCAGCAGCCAGTTGGTTACTAGTTCGAATGAGCAGTTCTTC. It encodes CASSQLVTSSNEQFF. The chain has TRBV3-1 (or the pseudogene TRBV3-2) and TRBJ2-1, with D possibly matching TRBD2 (5 bases). Trimming removed 3 bases at V and 7 bases at J, with 16 bases between. CDR3 length: 15 residues. Germline loops: CDR1 LGHDT, CDR2 YNNKEL (reference sequence).

CDR3 nucleotide sequence: TGTGCCACCAGCGGGGGAGGACAGCCCCAGCATTTT. As protein: CATSGGGQPQHF. The rearrangement links TRBV24-1 to TRBJ1-5, with D possibly being TRBD1 (5 bases). CDR1 and CDR2 from the germline V gene are KGHDR and SFDVKD. The CDR3 contains 12 residues. The V end lost 7 bases, the J end lost 7 bases, and 10 bases lay between the germline ends.

The rearrangement links TRBV10-2 to TRBJ2-1; D is perhaps TRBD1 (6 bases). V gave up 8 bases and J gave up 4 bases, with 15 bases separating them. This CDR3 has 14 amino acids. CDR1 is WSHSY, CDR2 SAAADI, per germline. The CDR3 DNA follows: TGCGCCAGCCTCCGCGGCAGGGGTTACAATGAGCAGTTCTTC. Translating it yields CASLRGRGYNEQFF.

The chain employs TRBV3-1 (or the pseudogene TRBV3-2) and TRBJ1-2; a weak D match, TRBD1 (5 bases). The CDR3 is 12 amino acids. From germline, CDR1 is LGHDT and CDR2 YNNKEL (reference sequence). The V end lost 2 bases, the J end lost 6 bases, and 7 bases lay between the germline ends. The CDR3 DNA is TGTGCCAGCAGCCAAAGCAGGGATGGCTACACCTTC. Translation gives CASSQSRDGYTF.

This clone was counted only a few times. The J gene is TRBJ2-7, the V gene TRBV3-1 (or the pseudogene TRBV3-2), with 7 bases that match TRBD2. There are 16 residues in the CDR3. Germline CDR1 reads LGHDT; CDR2 reads YNNKEL (reference sequence). V lost 0 bases, J lost 7 bases, and 12 bases stayed unmatched. The CDR3 reads CASSQEGSAGPQEQYF. The CDR3 DNA is TGTGCCAGCAGCCAAGAGGGGTCAGCGGGGCCACAGGAGCAGTACTTC.

V gene TRBV7-9 combines with J gene TRBJ2-1; D remains unclear. V was cut by 4 bases and J by 6 bases, with 10 bases left in between. This CDR3 is built from 13 residues. Germline V gene sequence: CDR1 SEHNR, CDR2 FQNEAQ (reference sequence). The chain's CDR3 is CASSSYYANEQFF. The CDR3 DNA is TGTGCCAGCAGCTCCTACTACGCCAATGAGCAGTTCTTC.

The V gene is TRBV10-1, the J gene TRBJ2-7; 14 bases agree with TRBD2. The CDR3 spans 23 residues. V gave up 9 bases and J gave up 0 bases; unmatched junction bases: 28. Germline V gene data show CDR1 as WNHNN and CDR2 as SYGVQD (reference sequence). DNA for the CDR3: TGCGCCAGAGTTCAATGGGCGGGACTAGCGGGAGATGAAGCCCCCTCCGACTCCTACGAGCAGTACTTC. Protein product: CARVQWAGLAGDEAPSDSYEQYF.

The genes are TRBV28 and TRBJ2-1; 13 bases map to TRBD2. V was pared by 5 bases and J by 7 bases, with 5 bases of the junction left unmatched. There are 15 residues in the CDR3. The V gene's germline CDR1 is MDHEN and CDR2 SYDVKM. DNA of the CDR3: TGTGCCAGCAGTCGACTAGCGGGAGGTGTGAATGAGCAGTTCTTC. It yields the protein CASSRLAGGVNEQFF.

V gene TRBV7-2 combines with J gene TRBJ2-3; no firm D call. CDR1 SGHTA and CDR2 FQGNSA come from the germline V gene. This CDR3 has 14 residues. V was trimmed by 6 bases and J by 0 bases, leaving 10 bases between them. CDR3 residues: CASSKQPSTDTQYF. CDR3 bases: TGTGCCAGCAGTAAACAACCTAGCACAGATACGCAGTATTTT.